This entry features one T cell receptor (beta chain) sequence. The germline gives CDR1 MDHEN, CDR2 SYDVKM. The ends were cut back, 2 bases at V and 0 bases at J, with 10 bases in the middle. The CDR3 covers 15 residues. The source of the sample is a study of a mutant IDH1 vaccine in newly diagnosed glioma. The table came from immunoSEQ multiplex PCR; TCRdb's copy has only in-frame clones and leaves some out. The sample holds 75,000 to 100,000 clones, approximately 90% seen once. Specified time point: baseline, week 1 (first vaccination visit). Treatment indicated: pre-vaccination baseline after standard-of-care therapy.

The sequence came from a woman in her 50s with glioma. Here the sequenced sample was PBMCs, taken from a glioma patient treated with radiotherapy, temozolomide or both. The chain employs TRBV28 and TRBJ1-1; no firm D call. CDR3 amino acids: CASSLGRPMNTEAFF. For the CDR3, the DNA is TGTGCCAGCAGTTTAGGCAGGCCCATGAACACTGAAGCTTTCTTT.